The source of this T cell receptor beta chain is a study of blood T cell repertoires in COVID-19. Looking at the study overall: Sites in the United States, Italy and Spain provided acute and convalescent COVID-19 samples. Sources were T cells, B-cell-depleted T cells, or PBMCs; the material itself was cDNA or gDNA.

Authors' processing steps: Reference gene primer amplification yielded estimated nucleated cell counts. The method was immunoSEQ multiplex PCR; TCRdb's version includes in-frame clones alone and lacks a portion of them. Clone size and V and J calls were adopted from that table, with D and trimming inferred from the DNA. The table has approximately 75,000 clones, approximately 78% seen once. In germline, CDR1 is SGHNT, CDR2 YENEEA. The V end lost 2 bases, the J end lost 6 bases, and 15 bases lay between the germline ends. This CDR3 has 15 residues. The chain is built from TRBV11-3 and TRBJ2-3; perhaps TRBD2 as D (6 bases). The sample consisted of peripheral blood. This TCR came from a woman older than 75 with acute or convalescent COVID-19. CDR3 coding DNA: TGTGCCAGCAGCTTACGGGGGTTCGGAGATGATACGCAGTATTTT. Translating it yields CASSLRGFGDDTQYF.